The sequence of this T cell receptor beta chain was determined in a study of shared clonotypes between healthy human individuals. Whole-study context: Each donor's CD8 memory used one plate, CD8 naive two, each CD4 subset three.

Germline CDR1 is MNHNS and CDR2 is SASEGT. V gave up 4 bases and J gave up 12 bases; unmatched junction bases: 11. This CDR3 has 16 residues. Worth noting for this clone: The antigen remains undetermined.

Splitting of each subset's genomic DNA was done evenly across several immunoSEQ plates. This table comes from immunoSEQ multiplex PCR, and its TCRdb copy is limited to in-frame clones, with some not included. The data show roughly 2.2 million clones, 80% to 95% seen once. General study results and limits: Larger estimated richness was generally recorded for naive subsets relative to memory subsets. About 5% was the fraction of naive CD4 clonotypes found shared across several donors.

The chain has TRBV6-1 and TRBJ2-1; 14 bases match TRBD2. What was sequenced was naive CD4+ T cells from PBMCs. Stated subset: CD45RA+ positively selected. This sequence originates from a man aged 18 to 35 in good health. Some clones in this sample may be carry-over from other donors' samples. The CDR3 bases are TGTGCCAGCAGTGTAGGCCAGGGACTAGCGGGAGTCGGGCAGTTCTTC. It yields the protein CASSVGQGLAGVGQFF.